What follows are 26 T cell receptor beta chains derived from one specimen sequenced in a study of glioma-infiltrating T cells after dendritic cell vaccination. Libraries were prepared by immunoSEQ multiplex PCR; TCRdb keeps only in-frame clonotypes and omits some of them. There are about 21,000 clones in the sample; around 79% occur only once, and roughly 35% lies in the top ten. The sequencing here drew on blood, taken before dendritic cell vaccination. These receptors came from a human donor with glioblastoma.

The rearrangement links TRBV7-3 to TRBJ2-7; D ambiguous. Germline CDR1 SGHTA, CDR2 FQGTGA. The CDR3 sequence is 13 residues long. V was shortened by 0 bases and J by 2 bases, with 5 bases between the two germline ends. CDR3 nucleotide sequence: TGTGCCAGCAGCTTAACGTCTACCTACGAGCAGTACTTC. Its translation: CASSLTSTYEQYF.

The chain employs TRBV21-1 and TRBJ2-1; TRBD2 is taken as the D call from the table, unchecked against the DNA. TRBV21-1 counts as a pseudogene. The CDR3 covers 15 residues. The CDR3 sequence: CARETSGRSYNEQFF. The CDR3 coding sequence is TGTGCCAGGGAGACTAGCGGGAGGTCCTACAATGAGCAGTTCTTC.

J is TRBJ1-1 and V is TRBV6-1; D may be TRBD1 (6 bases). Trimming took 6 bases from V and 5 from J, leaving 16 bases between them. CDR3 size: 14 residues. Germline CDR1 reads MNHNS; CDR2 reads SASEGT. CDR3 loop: CASRGIGRGTEAFF. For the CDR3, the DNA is TGTGCCAGCAGAGGGATCGGAAGGGGGACTGAAGCTTTCTTT.

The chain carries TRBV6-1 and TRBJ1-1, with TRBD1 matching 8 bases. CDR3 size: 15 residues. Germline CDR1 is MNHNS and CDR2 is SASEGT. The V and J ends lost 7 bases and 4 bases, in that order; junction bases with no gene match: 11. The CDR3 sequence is CASNVVAGGFTEAFF. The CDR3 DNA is TGTGCCAGCAATGTGGTGGCAGGGGGCTTCACTGAAGCTTTCTTT.

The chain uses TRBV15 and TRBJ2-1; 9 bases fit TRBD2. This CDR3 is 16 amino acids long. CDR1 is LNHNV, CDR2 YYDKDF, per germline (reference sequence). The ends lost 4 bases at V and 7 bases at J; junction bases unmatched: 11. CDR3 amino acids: CATSNYSGSNVNEQFF. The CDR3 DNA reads TGTGCCACCAGCAACTATAGCGGGAGTAACGTTAATGAGCAGTTCTTC.

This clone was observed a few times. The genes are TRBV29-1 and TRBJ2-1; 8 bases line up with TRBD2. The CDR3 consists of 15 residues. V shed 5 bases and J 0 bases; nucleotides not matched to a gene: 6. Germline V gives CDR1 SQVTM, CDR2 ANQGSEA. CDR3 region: CSVPPSGSSYNEQFF. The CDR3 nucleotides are TGCAGCGTTCCCCCAAGCGGGAGCTCCTACAATGAGCAGTTCTTC.

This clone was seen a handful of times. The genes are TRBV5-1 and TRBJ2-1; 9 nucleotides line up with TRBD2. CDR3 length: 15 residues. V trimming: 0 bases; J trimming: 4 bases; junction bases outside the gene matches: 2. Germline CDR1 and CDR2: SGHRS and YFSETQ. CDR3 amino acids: CASSLGLAGYNEQFF. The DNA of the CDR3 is TGCGCCAGCAGCTTGGGCCTAGCGGGATACAATGAGCAGTTCTTC.

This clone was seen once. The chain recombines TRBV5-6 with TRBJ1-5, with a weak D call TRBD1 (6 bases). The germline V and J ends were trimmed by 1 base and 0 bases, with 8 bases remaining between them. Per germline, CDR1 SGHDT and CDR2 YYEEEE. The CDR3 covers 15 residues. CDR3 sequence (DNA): TGTGCCAGCAGCTTGAGGGGGAATAGCAATCAGCCCCAGCATTTT. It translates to CASSLRGNSNQPQHF.

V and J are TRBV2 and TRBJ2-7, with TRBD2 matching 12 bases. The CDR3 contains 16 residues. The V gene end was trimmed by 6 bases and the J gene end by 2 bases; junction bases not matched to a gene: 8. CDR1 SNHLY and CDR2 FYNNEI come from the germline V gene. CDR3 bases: TGTGCCAGCAGGCTAGCGGGAGGGTCTTTTACCTACGAGCAGTACTTC. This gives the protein CASRLAGGSFTYEQYF.

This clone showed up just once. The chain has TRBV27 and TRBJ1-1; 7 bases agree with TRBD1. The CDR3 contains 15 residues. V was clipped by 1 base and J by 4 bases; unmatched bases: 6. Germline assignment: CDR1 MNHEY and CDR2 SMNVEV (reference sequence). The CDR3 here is CASSLLATGFTEAFF. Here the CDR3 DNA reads TGTGCCAGCAGTTTATTGGCGACAGGGTTCACTGAAGCTTTCTTT.

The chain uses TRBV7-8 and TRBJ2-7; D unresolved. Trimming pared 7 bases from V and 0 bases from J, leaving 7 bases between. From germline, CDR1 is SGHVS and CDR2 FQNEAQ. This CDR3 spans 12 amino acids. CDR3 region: CASTGNSYEQYF. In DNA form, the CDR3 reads TGTGCCAGCACAGGCAACTCCTACGAGCAGTACTTC.

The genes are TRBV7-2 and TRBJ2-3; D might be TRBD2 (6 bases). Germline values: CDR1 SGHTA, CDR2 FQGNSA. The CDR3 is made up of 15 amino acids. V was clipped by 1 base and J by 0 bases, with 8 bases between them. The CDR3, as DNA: TGTGCCAGCAGCTTAGTGCGGGGTAGCACAGATACGCAGTATTTT. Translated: CASSLVRGSTDTQYF. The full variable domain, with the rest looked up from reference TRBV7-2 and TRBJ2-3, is GAGVSQSPSNKVTEKGKDVELRCDPISGHTALYWYRQSLGQGLEFLIYFQGNSAPDKSGLPSDRFSAERTGGSVSTLTIQRTQQEDSAVYLCASSLVRGSTDTQYFGPGTRLTVL.

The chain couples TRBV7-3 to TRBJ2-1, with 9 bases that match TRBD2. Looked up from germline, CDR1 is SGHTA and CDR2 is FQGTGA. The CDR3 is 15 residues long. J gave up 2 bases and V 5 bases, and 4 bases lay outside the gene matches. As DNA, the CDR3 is TGTGCCAGCAGCCAACTAGCGGGCGCCTACAATGAGCAGTTCTTC. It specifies CASSQLAGAYNEQFF.

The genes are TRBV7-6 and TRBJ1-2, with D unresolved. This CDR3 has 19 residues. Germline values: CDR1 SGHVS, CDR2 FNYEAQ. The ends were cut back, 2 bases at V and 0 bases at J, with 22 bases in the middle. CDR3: CASSLLHSLGRNTNYGYTF. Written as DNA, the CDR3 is TGTGCCAGCAGCTTATTGCATTCTTTGGGCAGAAATACTAACTATGGCTACACCTTC.

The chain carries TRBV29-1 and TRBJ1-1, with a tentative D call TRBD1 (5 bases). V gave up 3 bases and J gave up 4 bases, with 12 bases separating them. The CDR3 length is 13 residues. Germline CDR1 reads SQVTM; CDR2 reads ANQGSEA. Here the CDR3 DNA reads TGCAGCGTTGATGGGGGGACGCTCACTGAAGCTTTCTTT. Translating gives CSVDGGTLTEAFF.

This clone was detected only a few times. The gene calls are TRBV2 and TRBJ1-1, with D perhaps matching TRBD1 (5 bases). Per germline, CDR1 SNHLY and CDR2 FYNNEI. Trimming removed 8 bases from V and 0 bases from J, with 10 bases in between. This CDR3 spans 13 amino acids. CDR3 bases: TGTGCCAGCGGGGGGACGGTGAACACTGAAGCTTTCTTT. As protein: CASGGTVNTEAFF.

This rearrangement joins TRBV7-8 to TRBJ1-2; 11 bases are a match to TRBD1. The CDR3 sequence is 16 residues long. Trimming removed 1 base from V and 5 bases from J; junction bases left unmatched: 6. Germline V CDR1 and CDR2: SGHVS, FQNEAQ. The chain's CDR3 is CASSLGPGTGGYGYTF. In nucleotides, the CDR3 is TGTGCCAGCAGCTTAGGACCCGGGACAGGGGGATATGGCTACACCTTC. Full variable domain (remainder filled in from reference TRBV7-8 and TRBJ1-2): GAGVSQSPRYKVAKRGQDVALRCDPISGHVSLFWYQQALGQGPEFLTYFQNEAQLDKSGLPSDRFFAERPEGSVSTLKIQRTQQEDSAVYLCASSLGPGTGGYGYTFGSGTRLTVV.

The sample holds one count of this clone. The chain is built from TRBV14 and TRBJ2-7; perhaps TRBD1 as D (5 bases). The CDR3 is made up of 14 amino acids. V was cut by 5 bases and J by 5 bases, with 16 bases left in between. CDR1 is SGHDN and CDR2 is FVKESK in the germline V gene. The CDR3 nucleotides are TGTGCCAGCAGCTCGCAGGACATCTGGGACGAGCAGTACTTC. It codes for CASSSQDIWDEQYF.

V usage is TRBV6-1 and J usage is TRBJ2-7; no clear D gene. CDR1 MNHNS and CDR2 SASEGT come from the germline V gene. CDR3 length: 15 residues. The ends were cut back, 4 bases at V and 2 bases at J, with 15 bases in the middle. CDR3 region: CASSGPSRSPYEQYF. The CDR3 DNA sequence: TGTGCCAGCAGTGGCCCCTCGAGGTCTCCCTACGAGCAGTACTTC.

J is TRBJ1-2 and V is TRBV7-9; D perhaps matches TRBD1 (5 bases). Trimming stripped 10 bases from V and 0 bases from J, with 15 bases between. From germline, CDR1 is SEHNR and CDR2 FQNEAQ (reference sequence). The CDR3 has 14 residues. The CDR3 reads CATQGRKTNYGYTF. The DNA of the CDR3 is TGTGCCACCCAGGGTCGAAAAACTAACTATGGCTACACCTTC.

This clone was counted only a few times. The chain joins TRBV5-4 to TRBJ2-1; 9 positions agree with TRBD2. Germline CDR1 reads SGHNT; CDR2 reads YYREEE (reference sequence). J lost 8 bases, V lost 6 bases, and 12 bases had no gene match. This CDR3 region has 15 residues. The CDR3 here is CASTPSGNPRDEQFF. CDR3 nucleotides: TGTGCCAGCACCCCTAGCGGGAACCCACGGGATGAGCAGTTCTTC.

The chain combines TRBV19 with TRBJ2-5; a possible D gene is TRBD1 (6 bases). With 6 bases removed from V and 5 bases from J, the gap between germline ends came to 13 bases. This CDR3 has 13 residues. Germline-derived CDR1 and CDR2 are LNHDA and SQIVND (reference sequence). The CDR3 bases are TGTGCCAGTAGAAGGGGGAATGGGGAGACCCAGTACTTC. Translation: CASRRGNGETQYF.

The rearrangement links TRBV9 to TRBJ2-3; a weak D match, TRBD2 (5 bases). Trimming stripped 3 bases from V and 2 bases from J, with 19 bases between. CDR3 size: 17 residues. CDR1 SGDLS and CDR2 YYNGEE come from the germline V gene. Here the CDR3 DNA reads TGTGCCAGCAGCGAGCCCACGGGGAGCCGGGCCACAGATACGCAGTATTTT. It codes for CASSEPTGSRATDTQYF.

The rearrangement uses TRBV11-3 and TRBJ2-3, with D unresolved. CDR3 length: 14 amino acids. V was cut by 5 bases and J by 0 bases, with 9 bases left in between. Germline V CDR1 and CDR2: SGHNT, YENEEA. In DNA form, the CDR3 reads TGTGCCAGCAGCCTAACTACGAGCACAGATACGCAGTATTTT. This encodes CASSLTTSTDTQYF.

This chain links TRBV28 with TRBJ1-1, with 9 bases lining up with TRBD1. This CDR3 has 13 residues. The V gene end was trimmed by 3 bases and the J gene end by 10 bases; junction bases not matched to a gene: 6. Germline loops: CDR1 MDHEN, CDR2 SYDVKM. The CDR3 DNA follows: TGTGCCAGCAGTTTTCGGGACAGGGCGTCAGCTTTCTTT. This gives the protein CASSFRDRASAFF.

The CDR3 reads CASTSQGGEQYF. The CDR3 DNA follows: TGTGCCAGCACCTCACAGGGTGGCGAGCAGTACTTC. The chain joins TRBV7-9 to TRBJ2-7; D is possibly TRBD1 (6 bases). Germline CDR1 SEHNR, CDR2 FQNEAQ (reference sequence). The CDR3 is 12 residues long. Trimming took off 7 bases at V and 6 bases at J, with 13 bases between the two ends.